These T cell receptor beta chains were read from a single sample in a study of T-cell memory formation after mild COVID-19. TCRdb reprocessed the 5' RACE reads via MiXCR and lists one record per CDR3 protein. The table shows 530,000 or so distinct CDR3 sequences, with 15% to 20% occurring only once. The material sequenced was PBMCs or a T cell subset sorted from them (not recorded which). The source is an adult woman who had mild COVID-19 (a few samples of this study predate the infection). Cell type and time point are not known. Both conserved end residues are part of each CDR3. A D gene is named only where the DNA matches it firmly.

d_gene: TRBD2
v_gene: TRBV7-9
CDR3aa: CASSLDSTSGATTDTQYF

d_gene: NA
v_gene: TRBV5-4
CDR3aa: CASSTVTALANYGYTF

d_gene: NA
v_gene: TRBV4-2
CDR3aa: CASSQDRSGPEAFF

d_gene: NA
v_gene: TRBV20-1
CDR3aa: CSRPSVWGGFYGYTF

d_gene: NA
v_gene: TRBV25-1
CDR3aa: CASSEYRSEQFF

d_gene: NA
v_gene: TRBV12-3/TRBV12-4
CDR3aa: CASSLPGGRAFF

d_gene: TRBD2
v_gene: TRBV7-2
CDR3aa: CASSHRTSGLEQYF

d_gene: TRBD1
v_gene: TRBV5-6
CDR3aa: CASSMRWTGEAYEQYF

d_gene: NA
v_gene: TRBV5-1
CDR3aa: CASSLANGPALVNEQFF

d_gene: NA
v_gene: TRBV30
CDR3aa: CAWSPRDLQPQHF

d_gene: NA
v_gene: TRBV5-6
CDR3aa: CASSLGGWTYNEQFF

d_gene: NA
v_gene: TRBV27
CDR3aa: CASSLRGGYEQYF

d_gene: NA
v_gene: TRBV4-1
CDR3aa: CASSQVVVSSYEQYF

d_gene: NA
v_gene: TRBV7-8
CDR3aa: CASSFGGRDYGYTF

d_gene: TRBD1
v_gene: TRBV4-3
CDR3aa: CASSQDRQGMGEAFF

d_gene: NA
v_gene: TRBV5-1
CDR3aa: CASSYPLVYNEQFF

d_gene: NA
v_gene: TRBV24-1
CDR3aa: CATSDLRWGDTQYF

d_gene: NA
v_gene: TRBV5-5
CDR3aa: CASSLATGMLSSPLHF

d_gene: TRBD2
v_gene: TRBV13
CDR3aa: CASSLGLVGGTSGQTETQYF

d_gene: TRBD1
v_gene: TRBV19
CDR3aa: CASSILGQGTTEAFF

d_gene: NA
v_gene: TRBV29-1
CDR3aa: CSVDRQGDYGYTF

d_gene: TRBD1
v_gene: TRBV6-2/TRBV6-3
CDR3aa: CASSYSTGTGAEAFF

d_gene: TRBD2
v_gene: TRBV7-9
CDR3aa: CASSHHRRGLAGPFNTGELFF

d_gene: NA
v_gene: TRBV25-1
CDR3aa: CASLAEGPGYEQYF

d_gene: NA
v_gene: TRBV7-8
CDR3aa: CASSLGVGGPGNTIYF

d_gene: NA
v_gene: TRBV5-1
CDR3aa: CASSPTWDYGYTF

d_gene: NA
v_gene: TRBV5-1
CDR3aa: CASSLGGGYTF

d_gene: NA
v_gene: TRBV13
CDR3aa: CASSRLGNIQYF

d_gene: NA
v_gene: TRBV3-1
CDR3aa: CASSQGLESTDTQYF

d_gene: NA
v_gene: TRBV13
CDR3aa: CASSPRGGPQVYEQYF

d_gene: NA
v_gene: TRBV5-1
CDR3aa: CASSLEVSTTWQFF

d_gene: NA
v_gene: TRBV6-1
CDR3aa: CASSETPGDGDEKLFF

d_gene: TRBD1
v_gene: TRBV12-3/TRBV12-4
CDR3aa: CASSRQGISGNTIYF

d_gene: NA
v_gene: TRBV20-1
CDR3aa: CSHERLGDGETQYF

d_gene: NA
v_gene: TRBV11-2
CDR3aa: CASSFRGWPQETQYF

d_gene: NA
v_gene: TRBV5-1
CDR3aa: CASSLEPGGNYGYTF

d_gene: TRBD2
v_gene: TRBV30
CDR3aa: CAWRELASYNEQFF

d_gene: NA
v_gene: TRBV5-1
CDR3aa: CASSFMGAEAFF

d_gene: TRBD1
v_gene: TRBV13
CDR3aa: CASSTGTGSREQFF

d_gene: NA
v_gene: TRBV12-3/TRBV12-4
CDR3aa: CASSPPAVYDYGYTF

d_gene: NA
v_gene: TRBV4-1
CDR3aa: CASSQGSGYEQYF

d_gene: NA
v_gene: TRBV10-3
CDR3aa: CAISESESGNYEQYF

d_gene: NA
v_gene: TRBV5-1
CDR3aa: CASSFLTGTSSTDTQYF

d_gene: NA
v_gene: TRBV27
CDR3aa: CASSSQGNNSPLHF

d_gene: NA
v_gene: TRBV12-3/TRBV12-4
CDR3aa: CASSFENEQYF

d_gene: NA
v_gene: TRBV2
CDR3aa: CASSDLNRASYNEQFF

d_gene: TRBD2
v_gene: TRBV28
CDR3aa: CASRPSGSSTDTQYF

d_gene: NA
v_gene: TRBV27
CDR3aa: CASSSDGPYEQYF

d_gene: NA
v_gene: TRBV29-1
CDR3aa: CSVDSNTEAFF

d_gene: NA
v_gene: TRBV5-6
CDR3aa: CASSFSGYGELFF

d_gene: NA
v_gene: TRBV3-1
CDR3aa: CASSQGVAGSWTQYF

d_gene: NA
v_gene: TRBV5-1
CDR3aa: CASTDSKTQYF

d_gene: NA
v_gene: TRBV5-1
CDR3aa: CASSLGYGSHEQYF

d_gene: NA
v_gene: TRBV9
CDR3aa: CASSVSGWTEAFF

d_gene: NA
v_gene: TRBV12-3/TRBV12-4
CDR3aa: CASSLVLPGANVLTF